This T cell receptor (beta chain) was obtained from a study of control samples from healthy donors and cancer patients. The repertoire was sequenced with immunoSEQ multiplex PCR; TCRdb's copy has only in-frame clones and lacks some. The sample records about 34,000 clones, about 88% being singletons. V lost 5 bases, J lost 9 bases, and 20 bases lay in between. Germline V CDR1 and CDR2: SEHNR, FQNEAQ (reference sequence). This CDR3 has 16 amino acids. The V gene is TRBV7-9, the J gene TRBJ1-6; maybe TRBD1 (5 bases). Material for sequencing was PBMCs. The clonotype was recovered from a woman between 35 and 50 years old with lung cancer. This CDR3 is CASSHSLAGALSPLHF. The CDR3 coding sequence is TGTGCCAGCAGCCACTCCCTGGCTGGGGCGCTTTCACCCCTCCACTTT.